This record looks at one T cell receptor beta chain sequence and its context. The data derive from a study of blood T cell repertoires in COVID-19. Study at large: There were acute and convalescent COVID-19 samples, and they came from the United States, Italy and Spain. T cells, B-cell-depleted T cells, or PBMCs supplied cDNA or gDNA.

Measured with immunoSEQ multiplex PCR; TCRdb has only the in-frame clones, and not every one. The sample has roughly 500,000 clones, 89% seen once. The CDR3 length is 13 residues. Trimming removed 6 bases from V and 4 bases from J; junction bases left unmatched: 6. CDR1 and CDR2 from the germline V gene are MNHEY and SMNVEV (reference sequence). The receptor was isolated from a young man with COVID-19, enrolled during active disease. The rearrangement uses TRBV27 and TRBJ2-7, with 7 positions matching TRBD1. The sequenced sample consisted of peripheral blood. CDR3 region: CASSPTGPYEQYF. The CDR3 nucleotides are TGTGCCAGCAGCCCGACAGGGCCTTACGAGCAGTACTTC.